The clone carrying this TCR beta chain rates as medium-sized (0.01 to 0.1%). The target antigen is unknown. The same CDR3 is also encoded by other DNA sequences in this sample. These data come from a study of graft-versus-host responses after intestinal transplantation. Study in general: Transplant types were multivisceral, liver-intestinal, or isolated intestinal. Uniformly, recipients were administered anti-thymocyte globulin induction with subsequent tacrolimus and steroids for approximately 3 years. Study-level points and caveats: Clonal ratios of graft-versus-host to host-versus-graft in allografts were high for patients exhibiting graft-donor T cell macrochimerism. The authors found GvH clones in recipient marrow, some appearing first in ileum or blood.

Using immunoSEQ multiplex PCR, the repertoire was profiled, and TCRdb retains in-frame clones only, with some absent. Seen here are 90,000 to 120,000 clones, about nine tenths observed once, and the top ten hold approximately 0.76%. The receptor was derived from a human donor who was the organ donor for an intestinal transplant. The source material was unstimulated CD4+ T cells sorted from spleen or lymph node cells, sampled before transplant.

The CDR3 nucleotides read TGTGCCAGCAGCCGCCAGGGAAACACCATATATTTT. Encoded protein: CASSRQGNTIYF. The chain joins TRBV7-9 to TRBJ1-3, with D unclear. Germline V CDR1 and CDR2: SEHNR, FQNEAQ (reference sequence). This CDR3 is built from 12 residues. V lost 5 bases and J lost 4, with 6 bases in between.